This T cell receptor beta chain was observed in a study of vaccination effects on CD4 cells after COVID-19. Findings and limits, study-wide: After vaccination, at late timepoints, clones induced by infection and by vaccine contracted markedly.

The CDR3 runs to 14 residues. V lost 7 bases and J 6 bases, leaving 18 bases between the germline ends. From germline, CDR1 is MNHEY and CDR2 SVGAGI. The ViraFEST assay expanded antigen-specific CD4+ T cells with viral peptide pools before sequencing. After around 10 days in culture, the CD4+ T cells were isolated. Two doses of BNT162b2 or mRNA-1273 vaccine were administered to participants. The study found no prior SARS-CoV-2 infection in the vaccine recipients, who tested negative for nucleocapsid antibodies. In the cultures, half the medium was exchanged for IL-2 medium on days 3 and 7. Profiling relied on immunoSEQ multiplex PCR, and the TCRdb table lists in-frame clones only, not all of them. Among roughly 43,000 clones listed, about four fifths were seen once. Of note for this clone: Its antigen is as yet unknown.

This TCR came from a human donor who received a COVID-19 vaccine. This chain joins TRBV6-5 and TRBJ1-2; possibly TRBD1 for D (5 bases). This specimen consisted of CD4+ T cells from PBMCs cultured with HCoV-OC43 spike peptides, obtained after COVID-19 vaccination. Subset of the sample: HCoV-OC43 spike overlapping peptide pool stimulation. This CDR3 is CASTSAGQFDGYTF. In DNA form, the CDR3 reads TGTGCCAGCACCTCTGCGGGGCAGTTTGATGGCTACACCTTC.